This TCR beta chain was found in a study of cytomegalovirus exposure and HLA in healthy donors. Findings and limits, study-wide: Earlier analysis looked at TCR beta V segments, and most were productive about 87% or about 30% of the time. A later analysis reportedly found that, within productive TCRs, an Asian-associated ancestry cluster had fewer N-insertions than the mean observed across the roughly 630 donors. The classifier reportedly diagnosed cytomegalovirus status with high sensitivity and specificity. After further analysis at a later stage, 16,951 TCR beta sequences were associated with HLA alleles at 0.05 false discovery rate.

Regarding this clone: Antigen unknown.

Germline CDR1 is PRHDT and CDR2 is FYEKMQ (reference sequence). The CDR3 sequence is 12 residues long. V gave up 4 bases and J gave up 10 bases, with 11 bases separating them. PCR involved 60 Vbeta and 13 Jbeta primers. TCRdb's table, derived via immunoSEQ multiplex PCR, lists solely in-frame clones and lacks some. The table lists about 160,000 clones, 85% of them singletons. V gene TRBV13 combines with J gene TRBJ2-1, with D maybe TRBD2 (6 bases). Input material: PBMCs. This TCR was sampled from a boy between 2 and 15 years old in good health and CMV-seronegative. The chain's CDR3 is CASSSSSGEQFF. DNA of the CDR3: TGTGCCAGCAGCTCTTCAAGCGGGGAGCAGTTCTTC.